Below, 23 T cell receptor beta chains from the same sample are listed, as sequenced in a study of CD8 T cells in ankylosing spondylitis. Their cognate antigens are unknown. From the 5' RACE reads, TCRdb called clonotypes with MiXCR, one entry per CDR3 protein. The table lists hundreds of thousands of distinct CDR3 sequences, approximately 12% of them singletons, with more than 0.5% in the top ten. Study-level points and caveats: Typical of ankylosing spondylitis blood, it appeared, was a TCR beta motif of seven to nine highly homologous variants.

Input material: blood, either unsorted or a sorted T cell fraction (not recorded which). Receptors originate from a male donor with ankylosing spondylitis.

Written as DNA, the CDR3 is TGTGCCAGCAGTTCCCCGGGACACTTTCCCTACGAGCAGTACTTC. It translates to CASSSPGHFPYEQYF. The chain links TRBV27 to TRBJ2-7, with D possibly TRBD1 on 6 matching bases. This CDR3 is 15 amino acids long. Per germline, CDR1 MNHEY and CDR2 SMNVEV (reference sequence). Trimming took off 4 bases at V and 2 bases at J, with 15 bases between the two ends.

The sample holds many counts of this clonotype. The chain uses TRBV4-3 and TRBJ2-3; D is undetermined. The CDR3 spans 16 residues. Germline values: CDR1 LGHNA, CDR2 YSLEER. Trimming left V 5 bases short and J 2 bases short, with 17 bases between. The CDR3 is CASSFHSVTDTDTQYF. In nucleotides, the CDR3 is TGCGCCAGCAGCTTTCACAGCGTTACCGACACAGATACGCAGTATTTT.

The chain recombines TRBV2 with TRBJ2-1, with D possibly called TRBD1 or TRBD2 (6 bases each). The germline gives CDR1 SNHLY, CDR2 FYNNEI. This CDR3 comprises 14 residues. Deletions cut 6 bases from V and 7 bases from J, with 16 bases between. This chain's CDR3 is CASSPWGARNEQFF. The CDR3 bases are TGTGCCAGCAGCCCCTGGGGGGCTAGGAATGAGCAGTTCTTC.

This clonotype has more than one count but fewer than ten. The J gene is TRBJ1-5, the V gene TRBV5-1, with TRBD1 identical over 9 bases. The length of the CDR3 is 17 residues. Germline V CDR1 and CDR2: SGHRS, YFSETQ. Trimming cost V 1 base and J 6 bases; bases outside gene matches: 11. This chain's CDR3 is CASSLIGGQGGIQPQHF. The CDR3 coding sequence is TGCGCCAGCAGCTTGATTGGGGGACAGGGTGGGATTCAGCCCCAGCATTTT.

This clonotype showed up just a few times. V is TRBV5-6 and J is TRBJ2-7; the D is unclear. Trimming shortened V by 2 bases and J by 7 bases, and 13 bases separated the two germline ends. This CDR3 is 13 amino acids long. CDR1 and CDR2 from the germline V gene are SGHDT and YYEEEE. The CDR3 DNA follows: TGTGCCAGCAGCTTTACTTTATACTCGGAGCAGTACTTC. The encoded protein is CASSFTLYSEQYF.

Only a few counts were recorded for this clonotype. The CDR3 DNA follows: TGCAGTGCTAGAGCCACCGTTGAAAAACTGTTTTTT. This translates into CSARATVEKLFF. The rearrangement uses TRBV20-1 and TRBJ1-4; D is uncertain. Trimming removed 1 base from V and 7 bases from J, with 7 bases in between. The CDR3 covers 12 residues. Germline CDR1 is DFQATT and CDR2 is SNEGSKA (reference sequence).

There are many counts of this clonotype. CDR3 nucleotide sequence: TGTGCCAGCAGCTTAGCCGTGTCGTCAAACACCGGGGAGCTGTTTTTT. Translation: CASSLAVSSNTGELFF. The chain joins TRBV13 to TRBJ2-2; D gene uncertain. V was shortened by 1 base and J by 2 bases, with 11 bases between the two germline ends. CDR1 is PRHDT and CDR2 is FYEKMQ in the germline V gene (reference sequence). This CDR3 contains 16 residues.

The V call is TRBV29-1, the J call TRBJ2-1; no firm D call. Between the trimmed V and J ends, which lost 4 bases and 10 bases, there was a span of 5 bases. Germline V gene sequence: CDR1 SQVTM, CDR2 ANQGSEA. The CDR3 consists of 9 residues. For the CDR3, the DNA is TGCAGCGTTGGGCCCGAGCAGTTCTTC. It codes for CSVGPEQFF.

This clonotype has more than one count but fewer than ten. The genes are TRBV12-3 or TRBV12-4 and TRBJ1-1; D possibly corresponds to TRBD1 (6 bases). This CDR3 has 13 amino acids. The V end lost 1 base, the J end lost 8 bases, and 11 bases lay between the germline ends. The CDR3 nucleotides are TGTGCCAGCAGTTTAGGGACAGCGGGGGAAGCTTTCTTT. The encoded protein is CASSLGTAGEAFF.

This clonotype was counted between two and nine times. The V call is TRBV20-1, the J call TRBJ2-5, with D unclear. Germline loops: CDR1 DFQATT, CDR2 SNEGSKA (reference sequence). CDR3 length: 12 amino acids. V lost 4 bases and J lost 2, with 8 bases in between. CDR3 region: CSATLTQETQYF. DNA of the CDR3: TGCAGTGCTACCCTTACACAAGAGACCCAGTACTTC.

This clonotype was counted ten times or more. The chain has TRBV20-1 and TRBJ1-2, with a tentative D call TRBD1 (5 bases). The CDR3 runs to 15 residues. The ends were cut back, 4 bases at V and 4 bases at J, with 19 bases in the middle. The germline V gene encodes CDR1 DFQATT and CDR2 SNEGSKA (reference sequence). CDR3 nucleotide sequence: TGCAGTGCTACCTCGGGGCTCGCCATCCTCTATGGCTACACCTTC. Translated: CSATSGLAILYGYTF.

J is TRBJ2-7 and V is TRBV24-1, with TRBD1 as a possible D gene (6 bases). The germline V gene encodes CDR1 KGHDR and CDR2 SFDVKD. Trimming stripped 6 bases from V and 2 bases from J, with 10 bases between. This CDR3 has 13 residues. The CDR3 nucleotides are TGTGCCACCAGTCACAGGGCCACCTACGAGCAGTACTTC. Translated: CATSHRATYEQYF.

A few counts support this clonotype. J is TRBJ2-3 and V is TRBV20-1; 9 bases fit TRBD2. V shed 6 bases and J 4 bases; nucleotides not matched to a gene: 8. The CDR3 is 14 residues long. CDR1 and CDR2 (germline): DFQATT, SNEGSKA (reference sequence). The CDR3 DNA reads TGCAGTGCCATTGGCGGGGGGGCCCCAGATACGCAGTATTTT. Protein: CSAIGGGAPDTQYF.

The CDR3 DNA reads TGCAGCGCTCGGGGAGAAGATGAAAAACTGTTTTTT. Its protein is CSARGEDEKLFF. This rearrangement joins TRBV29-1 to TRBJ1-4; D uncertain. CDR1 is SQVTM, CDR2 ANQGSEA, per germline. The CDR3 runs 12 residues. The germline V and J ends were trimmed by 7 bases and 6 bases, with 12 bases remaining between them. The complete variable domain, with remaining parts taken from reference TRBV29-1 and TRBJ1-4, reads SAVISQKPSRDICQRGTSLTIQCQVDSQVTMMFWYRQQPGQSLTLIATANQGSEATYESGFVIDKFPISRPNLTFSTLTVSNMSPEDSSIYLCSARGEDEKLFFGSGTQLSVL.

This clonotype was observed a handful of times. The chain is built from TRBV12-3 or TRBV12-4 and TRBJ2-1, with TRBD2 matching 7 bases. V lost 5 bases and J lost 0; bases outside the gene matches: 4. The CDR3 is 15 amino acids. DNA for the CDR3: TGTGCCAGCAGTCTTCGGGGGGTCTCCTACAATGAGCAGTTCTTC. The encoded protein is CASSLRGVSYNEQFF.

The CDR3 nucleotides are TGCAGCGTTGTAGACAGGGTGGATCAGCCCCAGCATTTT. Its translation is CSVVDRVDQPQHF. The rearrangement links TRBV29-1 to TRBJ1-5; 7 nucleotides line up with TRBD1. The germline CDR1 and CDR2 sequences are SQVTM and ANQGSEA. V gave up 4 bases and J gave up 5 bases; unmatched junction bases: 5. The CDR3 contains 13 residues.

The CDR3 DNA sequence: TGTGCCAGCCGTCAGGGGGCGCATCTGGGAGGGGGAGAGACCCAGTACTTC. Its translation: CASRQGAHLGGGETQYF. The rearrangement uses TRBV27 and TRBJ2-5; tentative D call: TRBD1 (8 bases). Germline V CDR1 and CDR2: MNHEY, SMNVEV (reference sequence). The V gene lost 8 bases and the J gene lost 4 bases, with 26 bases spanning the gap. The CDR3 spans 17 residues.

This sequence joins TRBV5-1 and TRBJ2-7; TRBD1 is a possible D gene (6 bases). The CDR3 loop spans 16 amino acids. Germline CDR1 is SGHRS and CDR2 is YFSETQ. V was clipped by 2 bases and J by 7 bases, with 22 bases between them. The CDR3 here is CASSLTQYRVSEEQYF. CDR3 DNA sequence: TGCGCCAGCAGCTTAACTCAATACAGGGTCTCGGAAGAGCAGTACTTC.

The rearrangement links TRBV7-2 to TRBJ1-4; no clear D gene. The V gene lost 1 base and the J gene lost 8 bases, with 8 bases spanning the gap. Germline loops: CDR1 SGHTA, CDR2 FQGNSA. This CDR3 is 13 amino acids long. The CDR3 bases are TGTGCCAGCAGCTTAGACGGGGAGGAAAAACTGTTTTTT. Its protein is CASSLDGEEKLFF.

The rearrangement links TRBV5-6 to TRBJ1-6; D is ambiguous. The length of the CDR3 is 16 residues. From germline, CDR1 is SGHDT and CDR2 YYEEEE. V gave up 2 bases and J gave up 9 bases, with 18 bases separating them. In DNA, the CDR3 is TGTGCCAGCAGCTTAACACCCGTCGAGATGGGTTCACCCCTCCACTTT. Encoded protein: CASSLTPVEMGSPLHF.

J is TRBJ2-5 and V is TRBV20-1, with a weak D call TRBD1 (5 bases). CDR3 length: 14 residues. Germline CDR1 DFQATT, CDR2 SNEGSKA (reference sequence). V lost 5 bases and J 7 bases, leaving 20 bases between the germline ends. The chain's CDR3 is CSAPRVQGPRTQYF. The CDR3, as DNA: TGCAGTGCTCCAAGGGTCCAGGGCCCCAGGACCCAGTACTTC.

The chain combines TRBV4-3 with TRBJ2-2; a weak D match, TRBD2 (6 bases). The V gene lost 8 bases and the J gene lost 3 bases, with 10 bases spanning the gap. The CDR3 loop spans 13 amino acids. Germline values: CDR1 LGHNA, CDR2 YSLEER. Written as DNA, the CDR3 is TGCGCCAGCGGGACTTCACACACCGGGGAGCTGTTTTTT. Its protein is CASGTSHTGELFF.

The chain combines TRBV20-1 with TRBJ1-2, with 7 bases aligning to TRBD1. Germline V gives CDR1 DFQATT, CDR2 SNEGSKA (reference sequence). This CDR3 is built from 13 residues. With 6 bases clipped from V and 2 bases from J, the junction kept 6 bases outside the gene matches. The CDR3 is CSAEGDSNYGYTF. CDR3 nucleotide sequence: TGCAGTGCGGAAGGGGACAGCAACTATGGCTACACCTTC.